A single sample is the source of the 6 T cell receptor beta chains below, sequenced in a study of blood T cells in healthy people across ages. A J-beta primer mix and a sample-barcoded 5' primer were used in a second PCR of about 7 to 12 cycles. A single record per CDR3 protein comes from TCRdb applying MiXCR to the 5' RACE reads. This table holds over 700,000 distinct CDR3 sequences, 20% to 25% found once. These data were also filed under a second study, of T cells of mothers and their children.

The sequenced sample was blood. All receptors come from a boy between 10 and 17 years old in good health.

This clonotype has only a few counts. This chain links TRBV24-1 with TRBJ2-3, with a tentative D call TRBD1 (6 bases). Germline V gives CDR1 KGHDR, CDR2 SFDVKD. V lost 7 bases, J lost 2 bases, and 18 bases lay in between. CDR3 size: 16 residues. CDR3 DNA sequence: TGTGCCACCAGCGACACAGGGCTAGCACCCACAGATACGCAGTATTTT. Translating it yields CATSDTGLAPTDTQYF.

There are a few counts of this clonotype. The chain has TRBV4-1 and TRBJ2-5; D ambiguous. Trimming removed 6 bases at V and 3 bases at J, with 11 bases between. This CDR3 contains 13 residues. Per germline, CDR1 MGHRA and CDR2 YSYEKL. CDR3 protein: CASRPTMKETQYF. CDR3 coding DNA: TGCGCCAGCAGACCTACTATGAAAGAGACCCAGTACTTC.

The table lists this clonotype with a few counts. The chain carries TRBV14 and TRBJ2-1, with 14 positions matching TRBD2. This CDR3 spans 15 amino acids. Germline CDR1 SGHDN, CDR2 FVKESK. Unmatched junction bases numbered 3, after V lost 4 bases and J lost 7 bases. The CDR3 region is CASSRTSGGSNEQFF. The CDR3 DNA reads as TGTGCCAGCAGCCGGACTAGCGGGGGGAGTAATGAGCAGTTCTTC.

This chain joins TRBV29-1 and TRBJ2-5, with 8 bases matching TRBD2. V lost 7 bases, J lost 4 bases, and 8 bases stayed unmatched. The CDR3 is 13 residues long. Germline V gives CDR1 SQVTM, CDR2 ANQGSEA. CDR3 region: CSAGRLAGETQYF. In DNA form, the CDR3 reads TGCAGCGCCGGAAGGCTAGCGGGAGAGACCCAGTACTTC.

For this clonotype: A read error may account for a junction end that differs from germline. V and J are TRBV20-1 and TRBJ1-1; D is unresolved. Germline CDR1 DFQATT, CDR2 SNEGSKA (reference sequence). This CDR3 spans 13 amino acids. The DNA for the CDR3 is TGCAGTGCTAGGGTCGGGGTGAACACTGAAGCCTTCTTT. It yields the protein CSARVGVNTEAFF.

This sequence joins TRBV7-9 and TRBJ1-2; D not resolved. Germline V CDR1 and CDR2: SEHNR, FQNEAQ (reference sequence). V was shortened by 4 bases and J by 0 bases, with 15 bases between the two germline ends. This CDR3 spans 16 amino acids. CDR3 region: CASSSPPYQANYGYTF. For the CDR3, the DNA is TGTGCCAGCAGCTCCCCTCCCTACCAAGCTAACTATGGCTACACCTTC.